What follows are 9 T cell receptor beta chains derived from one specimen sequenced in a study of shared clonotypes between healthy human individuals. Clones were read by immunoSEQ multiplex PCR, and TCRdb kept only the in-frame ones, dropping some. Of more than 450,000 clones in the sample, more than 65% are singletons; the top ten hold 10% to 15%. Sequencing was done on a sample of PBMCs. These receptors originate from a woman aged 40-49 years in good health. Some clones in this sample may be carry-over from other donors' samples.

The J gene is TRBJ2-1, the V gene TRBV7-9, with 9 bases fitting TRBD2. V lost 4 bases and J lost 9; bases outside the gene matches: 10. Per the germline V gene, CDR1 is SEHNR and CDR2 is FQNEAQ (reference sequence). CDR3 length: 15 amino acids. The CDR3 loop is CASSSAGTSIIEQFF. The CDR3 bases are TGTGCCAGCAGCTCCGCCGGGACTAGCATTATTGAGCAGTTCTTC. The complete variable domain, with remaining parts taken from reference TRBV7-9 and TRBJ2-1, reads DTGVSQNPRHKITKRGQNVTFRCDPISEHNRLYWYRQTLGQGPEFLTYFQNEAQLEKSRLLSDRFSAERPKGSFSTLEIQRTEQGDSAMYLCASSSAGTSIIEQFFGPGTRLTVL.

As concerns this clone: Since a much larger clone is just one base distant, this may be a read error. The rearrangement links TRBV7-9 to TRBJ2-3; D is undetermined. This CDR3 has 12 amino acids. CDR1 and CDR2 (germline): SEHNR, FQNEAQ (reference sequence). The V gene lost 6 bases and the J gene lost 0 bases, with 4 bases spanning the gap. CDR3 DNA sequence: TGTGCCAGCAGGCTTAGCACAGATACGCAGTATTTT. Amino acid sequence: CASRLSTDTQYF.

This clone was counted between two and nine times. The V call is TRBV19, the J call TRBJ1-1; D is ambiguous. This CDR3 spans 14 amino acids. The ends were cut back, 7 bases at V and 1 base at J, with 13 bases in the middle. CDR1 LNHDA and CDR2 SQIVND come from the germline V gene (reference sequence). CDR3 protein: CASITSERNTEAFF. In nucleotides, the CDR3 is TGTGCCAGTATCACCTCGGAGCGGAACACTGAAGCTTTCTTT.

The chain is built from TRBV7-9 and TRBJ2-7; 8 bases are a match to TRBD1. Germline CDR1 reads SEHNR; CDR2 reads FQNEAQ (reference sequence). The ends lost 5 bases at V and 4 bases at J; junction bases unmatched: 7. CDR3 length: 14 amino acids. The CDR3 DNA sequence: TGTGCCAGCAGCCCAGGGGGCTCAGGGTACGAGCAGTACTTC. It yields the protein CASSPGGSGYEQYF.

CDR3 protein: CASTPGGGEETQYF. The CDR3 region has the DNA TGTGCCAGTACCCCGGGGGGGGGTGAAGAGACCCAGTACTTC. The chain combines TRBV19 with TRBJ2-5; 8 nucleotides align to TRBD2. Germline V gene lookup returns CDR1 LNHDA and CDR2 SQIVND (reference sequence). Trimming removed 7 bases from V and 3 bases from J; junction bases left unmatched: 7. The CDR3 covers 14 residues. Complete variable domain (other parts from reference TRBV19 and TRBJ2-5): DGGITQSPKYLFRKEGQNVTLSCEQNLNHDAMYWYRQDPGQGLRLIYYSQIVNDFQKGDIAEGYSVSREKKESFPLTVTSAQKNPTAFYLCASTPGGGEETQYFGPGTRLLVL.

The rearrangement joins TRBV7-9 to TRBJ1-1, with D unresolved. Germline-derived CDR1 and CDR2 are SEHNR and FQNEAQ (reference sequence). This CDR3 spans 13 amino acids. Trimming left V 6 bases short and J 5 bases short, with 13 bases between. CDR3 DNA sequence: TGTGCCAGCAGAGACACCCAAGGGACTGAAGCTTTCTTT. Residues: CASRDTQGTEAFF.

This clone was counted once. The rearrangement joins TRBV10-3 to TRBJ1-5; 9 bases agree with TRBD1. Germline assignment: CDR1 ENHRY and CDR2 SYGVKD. The CDR3 is 15 residues long. Unmatched junction bases numbered 6, after V lost 6 bases and J lost 3 bases. CDR3 sequence (DNA): TGTGCCATCAGCCCCGGGACAGGGAACAATCAGCCCCAGCATTTT. Its protein is CAISPGTGNNQPQHF.

This chain links TRBV7-9 with TRBJ2-7; 7 bases are a match to TRBD2. CDR3 size: 14 residues. The germline gives CDR1 SEHNR, CDR2 FQNEAQ (reference sequence). V gave up 0 bases and J gave up 7 bases; unmatched junction bases: 6. The CDR3 sequence is CASSLASGAGEQYF. The CDR3 DNA follows: TGTGCCAGCAGCTTAGCAAGCGGGGCCGGGGAGCAGTACTTC.

The V gene is TRBV7-9, the J gene TRBJ2-6, with D possibly matching TRBD1 (5 bases). The CDR3 runs to 15 residues. The germline V gene has CDR1 SEHNR and CDR2 FQNEAQ (reference sequence). The V end lost 3 bases, the J end lost 2 bases, and 8 bases lay between the germline ends. CDR3: CASSLTVTGANVLTF. The DNA of the CDR3 is TGTGCCAGCAGCTTGACAGTAACTGGGGCCAACGTCCTGACTTTC.